This T cell receptor (beta chain) was captured by sequencing in a study of T cells after yellow fever vaccination. The CDR3 has 13 residues. Germline values: CDR1 MNHNY, CDR2 SVGAGI (reference sequence). Trimming left V 7 bases short and J 3 bases short, with 13 bases between. TCRdb re-analysed the 5' RACE reads in MiXCR, keeping a single row per CDR3 protein. This sample carries 450,000 to 650,000 distinct CDR3 sequences, approximately 13% of them seen once, and the ten largest clones take over 12%. The source is a man in his thirties or forties who received the YFV17D yellow fever vaccine. The rearrangement links TRBV6-6 to TRBJ2-7; no reliable D call. The sample was PBMCs, taken on the day of the yellow fever booster vaccination. The CDR3, as DNA: TGTGCCAGCACCCCCCGCTCCGGCTACGAGCAGTACTTC. It codes for CASTPRSGYEQYF.